This T cell receptor (beta chain) was sequenced in a study of cytomegalovirus exposure and HLA in healthy donors. In the study overall: An earlier analysis found fewer than 140 million unique TCR beta sequences from approximately 200 million T cells.

V dropped 2 bases and J dropped 4 bases, with 17 bases sitting between them. CDR1 MDHEN and CDR2 SYDVKM come from the germline V gene. The CDR3 length is 17 residues. Study-level points and caveats: Listed as cytomegalovirus-associated were 150 to 200 TCR beta chains.

Remarks on this clone: Its target is not known.

60 Vbeta and 13 Jbeta primers were used in PCR. The data were produced by immunoSEQ multiplex PCR, yet TCRdb's version contains in-frame clones alone and is incomplete. Among about 200,000 clones listed, more than 65% were seen once. The source material was PBMCs. The receptor comes from a man aged 50 to 60 in good health and CMV-seronegative. The chain employs TRBV28 and TRBJ1-4; maybe TRBD1 (5 bases). The CDR3 sequence: CASSLHNQGIRNEKLFF. The DNA for the CDR3 is TGTGCCAGCAGTTTACACAACCAGGGCATTCGTAATGAAAAACTGTTTTTT.